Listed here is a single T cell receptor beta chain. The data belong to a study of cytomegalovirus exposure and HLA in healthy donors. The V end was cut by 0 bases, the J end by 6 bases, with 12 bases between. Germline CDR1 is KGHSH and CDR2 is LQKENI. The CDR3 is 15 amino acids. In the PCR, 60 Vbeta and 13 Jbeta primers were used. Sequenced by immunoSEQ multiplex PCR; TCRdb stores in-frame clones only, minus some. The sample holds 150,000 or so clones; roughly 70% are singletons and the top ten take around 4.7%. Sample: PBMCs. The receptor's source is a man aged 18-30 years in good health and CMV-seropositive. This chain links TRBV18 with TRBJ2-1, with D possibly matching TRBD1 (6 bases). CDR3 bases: TGTGCCAGCTCACCACCGTCAGGGACATCCAATGAGCAGTTCTTC. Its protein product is CASSPPSGTSNEQFF.